Listed below are T cell receptor beta chains from one sample, sequenced in a study of vaccination and CD4 T cells after COVID-19. Via MiXCR, TCRdb re-called the PCR reads, giving one row per CDR3 protein. The sample consists of 8,000 to 10,000 distinct CDR3 sequences, about 59% of them appearing once. These receptors lack a known antigen. The sample consisted of CD4+ T cells from blood, cultured in vitro. These TCRs come from a human donor who had recovered from COVID-19. Each CDR3 is given with its conserved first and last residue. The D gene is left open where the match is weak. The size of a clone is reported for some rows only, either as once, few or many, or as a class for expanded clones.

V gene	J gene	D gene	clone size	CDR3 DNA	CDR3 protein
TRBV3-1	TRBJ2-5	NA	NA	TGTGCCAGCAGCCCCCGGGGTGAGACCCAGTACTTC	CASSPRGETQYF
TRBV7-9	TRBJ2-4	NA	once	TGTGCCAGCAGCTTAGGTCGCTCGCAAGTTAACATTCAGTACTTC	CASSLGRSQVNIQYF
TRBV24-1	TRBJ2-3	TRBD1	few	TGTGCCACCAGTGATCCGGGACAGGGGACAGATACGCAGTATTTT	CATSDPGQGTDTQYF
TRBV5-4	TRBJ2-1	TRBD2	NA	TGTGCCAGCAGCTCCACTAGCGCCAGCTCCTACAATGAGCAGTTCTTC	CASSSTSASSYNEQFF
TRBV30	TRBJ2-5	TRBD1	NA	TGTGCCTGGAGTGCGCCCCGGGACAGAGTTTACCAAGAGACCCAGTACTTC	CAWSAPRDRVYQETQYF
TRBV18	TRBJ2-1	TRBD2	NA	TGTGCCAGCTCATCGGTGCTAGCGGGAGAACGTCGGTTCTTC	CASSSVLAGERRFF
TRBV20-1	TRBJ2-7	NA	NA	TGCAGTGCTAGAGATCCGATCATAAACTCCTACGAGCAGTACTTC	CSARDPIINSYEQYF
TRBV6-1	TRBJ2-5	NA	NA	TGTGCCACAAAAGACAGGACCCAAGAGACCCAGTACTTC	CATKDRTQETQYF
TRBV7-6	TRBJ2-2	TRBD2	few	TGTGCCAGCAGCTTAGAAAGGCTAGCGGGAGTCAACACCGGGGAGCTGTTTTTT	CASSLERLAGVNTGELFF
TRBV28	TRBJ2-7	NA	NA	TGTGCCAGCAGTTTACCAGGGACTGGGGCCTACGAGCAGTACTTC	CASSLPGTGAYEQYF
TRBV12-3/TRBV12-4	TRBJ2-4	TRBD1	NA	TGTGCCAGCAGTTTACGGACAGGGGGAAACATTCAGTACTTC	CASSLRTGGNIQYF
TRBV20-1	TRBJ2-7	TRBD2	few	TGCAGTGCGCGGGGACTAGCGGGAGTCTACGAGCAGTACTTC	CSARGLAGVYEQYF
TRBV6-1	TRBJ2-2	NA	once	TGTGCCAGCAGTGAAAGGGCACGTTCCGGGGAGCTGTTTTTT	CASSERARSGELFF
TRBV20-1	TRBJ1-2	TRBD1	few	TGCAGTGCTAGGGGGCCGGCAGGGGGCTACTATGGCTACACCTTC	CSARGPAGGYYGYTF
TRBV6-1	TRBJ2-1	NA	NA	TGTGCCAGCAGTCGTACAGGGGGGGTATCCTACAATGAGCAGTTCTTC	CASSRTGGVSYNEQFF
TRBV23-1	TRBJ2-7	NA	NA	TGCGCCAGCAGTCACGTCTCCTACGAGCAGTACTTC	CASSHVSYEQYF
TRBV19	TRBJ1-3	NA	few	TGTGCCAGTAGTCCCACCGACAGCTCTGGAAACACCATATATTTT	CASSPTDSSGNTIYF
TRBV19	TRBJ2-1	NA	NA	TGTGCCAGTAGTATAGATTTGGTACTTGACATACTATACTACAATGAGCAGTTCTTC	CASSIDLVLDILYYNEQFF
TRBV28	TRBJ1-2	NA	once	TGTGCCAGCAGCTCCTACCGGGACTCCCATAACTATGGCTACACCTTC	CASSSYRDSHNYGYTF
TRBV15	TRBJ2-5	TRBD1	few	TGTGCCACCGGGCTACAGGGGGCGGGAGAGACCCAGTACTTC	CATGLQGAGETQYF
TRBV6-2/TRBV6-3	TRBJ2-5	NA	few	TGTGCCAGCAGTAAGGACAGAGGAGCTAAAGAGACCCAGTACTTC	CASSKDRGAKETQYF
TRBV7-8	TRBJ1-6	TRBD1	NA	TGTGCCAGCAGCTTAATTATTAGGGACAGAAAGCCGTATAATTCACCCCTCCACTTT	CASSLIIRDRKPYNSPLHF